The T cell receptor beta chain described here comes from a study of post-analysis software for immune sequencing data. Study observations and caveats: Patients carried roughly five TRBV segments more frequently than controls did, and TRBV5-6, TRBV5-1 and TRBV20-1 were among them. People with multiple sclerosis had a significantly lower normalized Chao1 diversity than controls did.

Researchers reported that TCR beta cDNA libraries carried unique molecular identifiers. MiXCR, applied by TCRdb to the PCR reads, yields one record per CDR3 protein. This table has about 770,000 distinct CDR3 sequences, around 45% appearing once. The length of the CDR3 is 15 residues. V lost 3 bases and J lost 0, with 11 bases in between. This clonotype has just one count. Its cognate antigen is unknown. The rearrangement links TRBV12-3 or TRBV12-4 to TRBJ1-2; possibly TRBD1 for D (6 bases). The receptor was derived from a girl aged 5-17 years with multiple sclerosis. The sequencing input was blood. The CDR3 DNA follows: TGTGCCAGCAGTTTCGGGACAAAAGCTAACTATGGCTACACCTTC. This translates into CASSFGTKANYGYTF.